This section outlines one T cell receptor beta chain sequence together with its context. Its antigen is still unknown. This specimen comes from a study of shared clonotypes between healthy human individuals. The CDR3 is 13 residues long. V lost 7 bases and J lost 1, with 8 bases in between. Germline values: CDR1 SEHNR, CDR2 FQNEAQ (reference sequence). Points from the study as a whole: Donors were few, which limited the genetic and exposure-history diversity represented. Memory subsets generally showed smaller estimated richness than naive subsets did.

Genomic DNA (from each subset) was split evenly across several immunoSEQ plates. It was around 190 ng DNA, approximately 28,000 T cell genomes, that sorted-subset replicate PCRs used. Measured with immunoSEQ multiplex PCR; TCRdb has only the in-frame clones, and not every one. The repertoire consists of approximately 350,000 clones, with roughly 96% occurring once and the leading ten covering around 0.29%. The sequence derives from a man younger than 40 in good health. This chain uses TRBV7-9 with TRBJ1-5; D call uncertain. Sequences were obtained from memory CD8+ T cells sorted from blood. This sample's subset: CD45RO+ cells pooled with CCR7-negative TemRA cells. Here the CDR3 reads CASKKDSNQPQHF. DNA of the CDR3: TGTGCCAGCAAGAAGGACAGCAATCAGCCCCAGCATTTT. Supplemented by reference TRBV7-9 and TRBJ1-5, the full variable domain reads DTGVSQNPRHKITKRGQNVTFRCDPISEHNRLYWYRQTLGQGPEFLTYFQNEAQLEKSRLLSDRFSAERPKGSFSTLEIQRTEQGDSAMYLCASKKDSNQPQHFGDGTRLSIL.